Sequencing of this TCR beta chain was carried out in a study of T-cell reconstitution after alpha-beta-depleted transplantation in children. A TCRbeta library incorporating unique molecular identifiers was prepared. TCRdb independently ran MiXCR on the PCR reads; one entry per CDR3 protein. This sample carries roughly 310,000 distinct CDR3 sequences, 20% to 30% of them seen once, and the ten largest clones take roughly 9.8%. CDR3 length equals 16 residues. With 2 bases clipped from V and 6 bases from J, the junction kept 11 bases outside the gene matches. Germline CDR1 MNHEY, CDR2 SVGAGI. Sequencing was performed on PBMCs, mostly from graft donor cells, taken 180 days after TCRalphabeta/CD19-depleted stem cell transplant. This rearrangement joins TRBV6-5 to TRBJ1-2; 8 nucleotides line up with TRBD1. The TCR was taken from a male patient between 10 and 17 years old who had a stem cell transplant for acute lymphoblastic leukemia, so the T cells may come from the graft donor. The CDR3 loop reads CASSYIRQGLEDGYTF. CDR3 in DNA: TGTGCCAGCAGTTACATCCGACAGGGGTTGGAGGATGGCTACACCTTC.